Listed here is a single T cell receptor (beta chain). What antigen it recognizes has not been identified. Base qualities are not recorded, but no much larger clone differs from it by a single base. This sample was included in a study of blood T cell repertoires in COVID-19 (dated by TCRdb to about 2020). Looking at the study overall: Samples from collaborators originated in the United States, Italy and Spain and spanned both the acute and convalescent phases of COVID-19. Sample metadata almost always included a de-identified subject ID, COVID-19 status, age in years and sex. The samples were drawn from the first 160 participants of the ongoing ImmuneRACE study and from 1,254 subjects provided by 6 global collaborators. Where HLA class I and class II types were available, the types were taken from metadata supplied by the sample provider, not from assay-based typing. The material from the prospective study consisted of cDNA or gDNA derived from T cells, B-cell-depleted T cells, or PBMCs. Deeply sampled blood TCRbeta repertoires from subjects exposed to, actively infected with, or recovered from COVID-19 were included in the dataset. A freely available public database, intended as a resource for researchers studying the immune response to SARS-CoV-2, is where the repertoires were released. Beyond this particular receptor, the publication reports: Clinical and demographic metadata were provided uncurated, with the amount varying by source and participant.

TCRbeta CDR3 regions were amplified from genomic DNA using the immunoSEQ Assay, a bias-controlled multiplex PCR. The original methods were these. The number of nucleated cells in each sample was estimated by amplification of reference gene primers within the assay. To quantify the absolute abundance of each unique TCRbeta CDR3 rearrangement, sequence reads were collapsed and filtered. For each sample, productive Simpson clonality was calculated by taking the square root of Simpson's diversity index across productive rearrangements. The clones in this table, taken by TCRdb from immuneACCESS, are in-frame only. Not every clone is retained; where verified, under half of the shortfall comes from an unresolved V gene, and the cause of the rest is unknown. V and J calls plus clone size are reproduced from that table; the DNA served to infer D and trimming. This sample holds fewer than 50,000 clones; 87% were observed only once. The top ten clones comprise 4% to 5.5% of the sample.

The germline V end is reduced by 8 bases and the J end by 6 bases; junction bases left unmatched: 6. CDR1 and CDR2 (SNHLY, FYNNEI) derive from the germline V gene. The CDR3 runs 13 amino acids, cysteine and phenylalanine included. Only the CDR3 portion is preserved as DNA: 39 bases, with reading frame beginning at the first base. One collaborating source in Seattle enrolled patients during active infection and followed them longitudinally through the course of disease. Collaborating institutions collected whole blood in K2EDTA tubes following their own protocols. Collaborator samples were shipped for TCRbeta analysis as frozen whole blood, isolated PBMCs, or DNA extracted from either sample type.

The chain was built from TRBV2 and TRBJ1-1; the central 10 bases match TRBD1. The clonotype was recovered from a man between 60 and 75 years old with COVID-19, enrolled during active disease. Input material: peripheral blood. The DNA sequence reads TGTGCCAGCGCTAGGGGACAGGGGTCTGAAGCTTTCTTT. Its product reads: CASARGQGSEAFF. Reference TRBV2 and TRBJ1-1 proteins supply the regions before and after the CDR3; the full variable domain is: EPEVTQTPSHQVTQMGQEVILRCVPISNHLYFYWYRQILGQKVEFLVSFYNNEISEKSEIFDDQFSVERPDGSNFTLKIRSTKLEDSAMYFCASARGQGSEAFFGQGTRLTVV.